These T cell receptor beta chains were read from a single sample in a study of blood T cell repertoires in COVID-19. The table came from immunoSEQ multiplex PCR; TCRdb's copy has only in-frame clones and leaves some out. The sample shows about 76,000 clones, about nine tenths of them seen only once. Sample: peripheral blood. The receptors originated from a human donor in a cohort sampled during active COVID-19. CDR3s include the opening cysteine and the closing phenylalanine or tryptophan. Fields, in order: J gene, D gene, V gene, CDR3 DNA, CDR3 protein. The D gene is left open where the match is weak.

>TRBJ2-6|-|TRBV10-3
TGTGCCATCAGCCGGGACTCTTCCTCTGGGGCCAACGTCCTGACTTTC
CAISRDSSSGANVLTF
>TRBJ2-7|TRBD2|TRBV28
TGTGCCAGCAGTTTATACGCGGGAGGCTCCTACGAGCAGTACTTC
CASSLYAGGSYEQYF
>TRBJ2-3|-|TRBV2
TGTGCCAGATCCCTAGTGAGGTCCACAGATACGCAGTATTTT
CARSLVRSTDTQYF
>TRBJ1-1|-|TRBV12-3/TRBV12-4
TGTGCCAGCAGTCGGGAGGGCACTGAAGCTTTCTTT
CASSREGTEAFF
>TRBJ2-1|TRBD2|TRBV5-1
TGCGCCAGCAGCCCGTGGACTAGCGGGGGCTACAATGAGCAGTTCTTC
CASSPWTSGGYNEQFF
>TRBJ2-2|-|TRBV19
TGTGCCAGTACATCTTCGGGAACCGGGGAGCTGTTTTTT
CASTSSGTGELFF
>TRBJ2-3|TRBD1|TRBV19
TGTGCCAGTAGTATTGGGACAGGGCTCACAGATACGCAGTATTTT
CASSIGTGLTDTQYF
>TRBJ2-7|-|TRBV14
TGTGCCAGCAGCCAAGAATGGGCGATAGAGCAGTACTTC
CASSQEWAIEQYF
>TRBJ2-3|-|TRBV7-2
TGTGCCAGCAGCTTAGCAGGGGATCCGCAGTATTTT
CASSLAGDPQYF
>TRBJ1-2|-|TRBV6-6
TGTGCCAGCAGCACAGGGTTGATCTGCACCTTC
CASSTGLICTF
>TRBJ2-1|TRBD2|TRBV9
TGTGCCAGCAGCCCGAGGGGGACTAGCGGGAGAAATGAGCAGTTCTTC
CASSPRGTSGRNEQFF
>TRBJ2-1|TRBD2|TRBV19
TGTGCCAGTAGTTCAGGGACTAGCGGGAGAGGGGATGAGCAGTTCTTC
CASSSGTSGRGDEQFF
>TRBJ2-1|-|TRBV11-1
TGTGCCAGCAGCTCCGGACGTATAGGGGATGAGCAGTTCTTC
CASSSGRIGDEQFF
>TRBJ2-2|TRBD2|TRBV5-1
TGCGCCAGCAGCTTGGGACTAGCAGTTCGGGACACCGGGGAGCTGTTTTTT
CASSLGLAVRDTGELFF
>TRBJ2-7|TRBD2|TRBV18
TGTGCCAGCTCACCTACCCCGGGCCCCGGGACTAGCGGCTACGAGCAGTACTTC
CASSPTPGPGTSGYEQYF
>TRBJ2-3|-|TRBV1
TGCACCAGCAGCCAAGATCGGCCAGGTATCACAGATACGCAGTATTTT
CTSSQDRPGITDTQYF
>TRBJ1-1|-|TRBV19
TGTGCCAGTAGGGGTAGGGACTTCACTGAAGCTTTCTTT
CASRGRDFTEAFF
>TRBJ2-2|TRBD2|TRBV11-1
TGTGCCAGCAGCCCATTGGGACTAGCGGGAATCGGGGAGCTGTTTTTT
CASSPLGLAGIGELFF
>TRBJ2-6|TRBD1|TRBV7-9
TGTGCCAGCAGCCCGAACCGGGACAGAGCTTCTGGGGCCAACGTCCTGACTTTC
CASSPNRDRASGANVLTF
>TRBJ1-5|-|TRBV11-2
TGTGCCAGCAGCACCGGGGGGGCAGGTCAGCCCCAGCATTTT
CASSTGGAGQPQHF
>TRBJ2-7|-|TRBV14
TGTGCCAGCAGCTGGACTGGGCCCGAGCAGTACTTC
CASSWTGPEQYF
>TRBJ2-7|-|TRBV21-1
TGTGCCAGCAGCAAAGCGCGACTAGCGGAACACAGCTCCTACGAGCAGTACTTC
CASSKARLAEHSSYEQYF
>TRBJ2-1|TRBD2|TRBV7-2
TGTGCCAGCAGCCACGGACTAGCGGGAGACAATGAGCAGTTCTTC
CASSHGLAGDNEQFF
>TRBJ1-2|-|TRBV6-5
TGTGCCAGCATCTGGACAGTTGACTATGGCTACACCTTC
CASIWTVDYGYTF
>TRBJ1-3|TRBD1|TRBV9
TGTGCCAGCAGCCTAGGACAGGGCGCTGGAAACACCATATATTTT
CASSLGQGAGNTIYF
>TRBJ1-1|-|TRBV28
TGTGCCAGCAGTCACAATAGCAGGGGAATGAACACTGAAGCTTTCTTT
CASSHNSRGMNTEAFF